The rows below give T cell receptor beta chains drawn from one sample of a study of blood T cell repertoires in COVID-19. Profiled with immunoSEQ multiplex PCR; TCRdb holds only in-frame clones, not every one. The table lists 200,000 to 250,000 clones, more than 75% of them singletons. Sequenced: peripheral blood. The receptor set was obtained from a woman in her seventies with COVID-19, enrolled during active disease. Each CDR3 is given with its conserved first and last residue. The order of the fields is J gene, D gene, clone size, V gene, CDR3 protein, CDR3 DNA. A D gene is named only where the DNA matches it firmly. The size of a clone is reported for some rows only, either as once, few or many, or as a class for expanded clones.

>TRBJ1-1|NA|NA|TRBV6-5
CASSLDSTPAGTEAFF
TGTGCCAGCAGTTTGGACAGCACCCCGGCGGGCACTGAAGCTTTCTTT
>TRBJ2-3|TRBD2|once|TRBV19
CASSTSWMAGAITDTQYF
TGTGCCAGTAGTACTTCGTGGATGGCGGGAGCGATCACAGATACGCAGTATTTT
>TRBJ1-4|NA|NA|TRBV18
CASSPLPGRNEKLFF
TGTGCCAGCTCACCACTCCCGGGAAGAAATGAAAAACTGTTTTTT
>TRBJ1-1|TRBD1|NA|TRBV6-6
CASILSGGKFTEAFF
TGTGCCAGCATTTTGTCAGGGGGGAAGTTTACTGAAGCTTTCTTT
>TRBJ1-1|TRBD1|few|TRBV7-8
CASSLGDRVFRGDTEAFF
TGTGCCAGCAGCTTAGGGGACAGGGTATTCAGAGGGGACACTGAAGCTTTCTTT
>TRBJ2-7|TRBD1|few|TRBV6-6
CASSYSAGGSYEQYF
TGTGCCAGCAGTTACTCGGCAGGGGGATCCTACGAGCAGTACTTC
>TRBJ2-1|TRBD2|NA|TRBV6-1
CASSVTSAGVYNEQFF
TGTGCCAGCAGTGTCACCTCAGCGGGAGTCTACAATGAGCAGTTCTTC
>TRBJ2-2|NA|NA|TRBV5-1
CASSFGGNTGELFF
TGCGCCAGCAGCTTTGGCGGAAACACCGGGGAGCTGTTTTTT
>TRBJ1-2|TRBD1|few|TRBV6-5
CASTPTGENYGYTF
TGTGCCAGCACTCCCACAGGGGAGAACTATGGCTACACCTTC
>TRBJ2-7|TRBD2|few|TRBV11-2
CASSLESGRARSYEQYF
TGTGCCAGCAGCTTAGAAAGCGGGAGGGCCAGGTCCTACGAGCAGTACTTC
>TRBJ2-7|TRBD1|NA|TRBV7-8
CASSSRGQGAYEQYF
TGTGCCAGCAGCTCTAGAGGACAGGGGGCTTACGAGCAGTACTTC
>TRBJ1-1|TRBD1|once|TRBV19
CASTGQLNTEAFF
TGTGCCAGTACGGGACAGCTTAACACTGAAGCTTTCTTT
>TRBJ1-1|TRBD1|NA|TRBV6-5
CASSRQGEPTEAFF
TGTGCCAGCAGTCGCCAGGGGGAGCCCACTGAAGCTTTCTTT
>TRBJ1-6|NA|NA|TRBV3-1/TRBV3-2
CASSPLSLHF
TGTGCCAGCAGCCCGCTATCCCTCCACTTT
>TRBJ1-4|TRBD1|NA|TRBV6-5
CASIPGTGIEKLFF
TGTGCCAGCATCCCCGGGACAGGGATCGAAAAACTGTTTTTT
>TRBJ2-7|TRBD2|few|TRBV7-9
CASRQSPTSGSGEQYF
TGTGCCAGCAGACAGAGCCCGACTAGCGGGAGCGGCGAGCAGTACTTC
>TRBJ2-7|TRBD2|NA|TRBV28
CASSPPGLPTYEQYF
TGTGCCAGCAGTCCTCCGGGACTACCAACCTACGAGCAGTACTTC
>TRBJ2-7|TRBD2|NA|TRBV5-1
CASSLGLAAQSYEQYF
TGCGCCAGCAGTTTGGGACTAGCGGCCCAATCCTACGAGCAGTACTTC
>TRBJ1-5|NA|NA|TRBV11-2
CASSIGMGGGQPQHF
TGTGCCAGCAGCATAGGAATGGGGGGGGGTCAGCCCCAGCATTTT
>TRBJ2-2|TRBD1|NA|TRBV5-1
CASDRDNTGELFF
TGCGCCAGCGACAGGGACAACACCGGGGAGCTGTTTTTT
>TRBJ2-3|TRBD2|NA|TRBV5-4
CASSFPPGLAEGGDTQYF
TGTGCCAGCAGTTTCCCACCGGGACTAGCGGAGGGGGGAGATACGCAGTATTTT
>TRBJ2-3|NA|NA|TRBV7-2
CASSSSGTQYF
TGTGCCAGCAGTTCGAGCGGGACGCAGTATTTT
>TRBJ2-7|TRBD2|NA|TRBV20-1
CSAKGLAGMYF
TGCAGTGCTAAGGGACTAGCGGGCATGTACTTC
>TRBJ1-2|NA|NA|TRBV7-8
CASSLAETGYGYTF
TGTGCCAGCAGCTTAGCCGAGACAGGTTATGGCTACACCTTC
>TRBJ1-2|TRBD1|NA|TRBV28
CASSSPQGQGAAYAF
TGTGCCAGCAGTTCACCCCAGGGACAGGGGGCGGCTTACGCCTTC
>TRBJ1-1|NA|NA|TRBV20-1
CSAEQAEAFF
TGCAGTGCCGAGCAGGCTGAAGCTTTCTTT
>TRBJ1-5|NA|NA|TRBV2
CASSESQSDQPQHF
TGTGCCAGCAGTGAGTCACAGAGTGATCAGCCCCAGCATTTT
>TRBJ2-7|NA|NA|TRBV28
CASNMEGGAYEQYF
TGTGCCAGCAATATGGAAGGGGGGGCCTACGAGCAGTACTTC
>TRBJ2-7|TRBD1|NA|TRBV18
CASSPPGQGYEQYF
TGTGCCAGCTCACCACCGGGACAGGGATACGAGCAGTACTTC
>TRBJ2-2|TRBD2|NA|TRBV9
CASSVSPSGRKELFF
TGTGCCAGCAGCGTTTCGCCTAGCGGGAGGAAGGAGCTGTTTTTT
>TRBJ2-3|TRBD2|NA|TRBV11-1
CASSFGTSSYTQYF
TGTGCCAGCAGCTTTGGGACTAGCAGTTATACGCAGTATTTT
>TRBJ2-7|TRBD1|NA|TRBV6-2/TRBV6-3
CASSQPRQGRYEQYF
TGTGCCAGCAGTCAACCTCGACAGGGTCGCTACGAGCAGTACTTC
>TRBJ1-5|NA|once|TRBV7-2
CASSLNRGDNQPQHF
TGTGCCAGCAGCTTAAATCGAGGAGATAATCAGCCCCAGCATTTT
>TRBJ1-3|TRBD1|NA|TRBV19
CASREGAGLSGNTIYF
TGTGCCAGCAGAGAGGGGGCAGGTCTCTCTGGAAACACCATATATTTT
>TRBJ2-1|NA|NA|TRBV27
CASSPYSSYNEQFF
TGTGCCAGCAGTCCCTACTCCTCCTACAATGAGCAGTTCTTC
>TRBJ2-6|NA|NA|TRBV19
CASSIVLDYGANVLTF
TGTGCCAGTAGTATAGTTCTAGACTATGGGGCCAACGTCCTGACTTTC
>TRBJ1-6|TRBD1|NA|TRBV27
CASSLEGGRNSPLHF
TGTGCCAGCAGTTTGGAAGGGGGCAGGAATTCACCCCTCCACTTT